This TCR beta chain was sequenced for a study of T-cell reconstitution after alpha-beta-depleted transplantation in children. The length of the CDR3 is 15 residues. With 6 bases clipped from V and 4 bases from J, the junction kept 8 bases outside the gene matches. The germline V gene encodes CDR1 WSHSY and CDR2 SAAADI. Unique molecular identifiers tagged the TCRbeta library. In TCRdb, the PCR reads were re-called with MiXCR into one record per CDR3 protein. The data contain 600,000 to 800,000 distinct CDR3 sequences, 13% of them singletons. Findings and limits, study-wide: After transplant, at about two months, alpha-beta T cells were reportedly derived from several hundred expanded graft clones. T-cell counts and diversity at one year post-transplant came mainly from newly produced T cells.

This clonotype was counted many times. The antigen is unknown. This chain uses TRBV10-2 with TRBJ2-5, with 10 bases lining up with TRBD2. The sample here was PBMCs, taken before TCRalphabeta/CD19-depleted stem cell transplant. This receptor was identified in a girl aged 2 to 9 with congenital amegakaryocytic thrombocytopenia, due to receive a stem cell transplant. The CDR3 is CASRRSLAGVETQYF. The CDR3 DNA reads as TGCGCCAGCAGGAGGTCCCTAGCGGGAGTAGAGACCCAGTACTTC.